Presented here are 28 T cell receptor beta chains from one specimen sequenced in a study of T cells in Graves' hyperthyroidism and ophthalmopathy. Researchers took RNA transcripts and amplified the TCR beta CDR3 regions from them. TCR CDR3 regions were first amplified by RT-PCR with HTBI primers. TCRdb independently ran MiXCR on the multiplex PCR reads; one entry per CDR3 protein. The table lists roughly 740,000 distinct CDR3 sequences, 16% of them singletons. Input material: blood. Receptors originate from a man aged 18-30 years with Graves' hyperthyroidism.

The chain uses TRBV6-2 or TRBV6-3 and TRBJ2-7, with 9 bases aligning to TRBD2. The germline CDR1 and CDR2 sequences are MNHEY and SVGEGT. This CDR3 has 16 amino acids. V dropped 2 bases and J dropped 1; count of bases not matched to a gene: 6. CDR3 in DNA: TGTGCCAGCAGTTACCTGAGACTAGCGGTTTCCTACGAGCAGTACTTC. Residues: CASSYLRLAVSYEQYF.

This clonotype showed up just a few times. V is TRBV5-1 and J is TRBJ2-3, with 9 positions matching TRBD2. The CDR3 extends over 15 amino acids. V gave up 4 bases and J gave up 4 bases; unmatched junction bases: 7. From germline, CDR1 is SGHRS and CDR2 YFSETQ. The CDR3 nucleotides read TGCGCCAGCAGCGCATATAGCGGGAGCCCAGATACGCAGTATTTT. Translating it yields CASSAYSGSPDTQYF. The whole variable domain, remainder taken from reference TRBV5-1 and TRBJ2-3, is KAGVTQTPRYLIKTRGQQVTLSCSPISGHRSVSWYQQTPGQGLQFLFEYFSETQRNKGNFPGRFSGRQFSNSRSEMNVSTLELGDSALYLCASSAYSGSPDTQYFGPGTRLTVL.

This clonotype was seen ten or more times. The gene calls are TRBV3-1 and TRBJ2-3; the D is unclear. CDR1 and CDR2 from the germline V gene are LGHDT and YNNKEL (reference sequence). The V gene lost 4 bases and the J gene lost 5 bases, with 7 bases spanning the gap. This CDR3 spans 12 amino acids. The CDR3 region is CASSPSRDTQYF. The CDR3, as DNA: TGTGCCAGCAGCCCCAGTCGAGATACGCAGTATTTT.

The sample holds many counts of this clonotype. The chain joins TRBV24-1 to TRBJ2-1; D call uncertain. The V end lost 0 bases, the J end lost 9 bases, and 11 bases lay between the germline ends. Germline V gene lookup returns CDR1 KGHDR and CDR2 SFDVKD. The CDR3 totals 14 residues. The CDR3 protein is CATSDLRYGVEQFF. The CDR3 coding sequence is TGTGCCACCAGTGATTTGCGGTATGGGGTTGAGCAGTTCTTC.

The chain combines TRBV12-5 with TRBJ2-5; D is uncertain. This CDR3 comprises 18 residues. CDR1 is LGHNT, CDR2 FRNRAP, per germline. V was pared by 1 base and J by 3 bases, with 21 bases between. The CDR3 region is CASGLAKTGRLVEETQYF. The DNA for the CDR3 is TGTGCTAGTGGTTTGGCTAAGACCGGGCGCCTGGTGGAAGAGACCCAGTACTTC.

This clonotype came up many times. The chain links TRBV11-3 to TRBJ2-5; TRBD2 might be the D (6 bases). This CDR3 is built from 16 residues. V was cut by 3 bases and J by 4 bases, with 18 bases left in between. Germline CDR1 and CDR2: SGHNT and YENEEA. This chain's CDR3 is CASSLGVTGEIETQYF. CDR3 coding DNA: TGTGCCAGCAGCTTGGGGGTAACGGGAGAGATAGAGACCCAGTACTTC.

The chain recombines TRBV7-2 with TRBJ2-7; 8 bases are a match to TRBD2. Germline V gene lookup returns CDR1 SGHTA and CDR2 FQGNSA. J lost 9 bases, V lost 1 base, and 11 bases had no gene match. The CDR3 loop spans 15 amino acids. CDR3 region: CASSLEVSGTIGQYF. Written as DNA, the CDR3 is TGTGCCAGCAGCTTAGAGGTTAGCGGGACGATAGGGCAGTACTTC. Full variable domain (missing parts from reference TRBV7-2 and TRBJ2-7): GAGVSQSPSNKVTEKGKDVELRCDPISGHTALYWYRQSLGQGLEFLIYFQGNSAPDKSGLPSDRFSAERTGGSVSTLTIQRTQQEDSAVYLCASSLEVSGTIGQYFGPGTRLTVT.

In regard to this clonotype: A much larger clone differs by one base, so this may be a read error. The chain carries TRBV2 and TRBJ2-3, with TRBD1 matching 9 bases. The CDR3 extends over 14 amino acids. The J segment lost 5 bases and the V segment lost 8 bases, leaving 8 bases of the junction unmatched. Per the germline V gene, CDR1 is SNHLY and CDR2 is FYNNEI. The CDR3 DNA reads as TGTGCCAGCGGGACAGGGTTTAATAAAGATACGCAGTATTTT. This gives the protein CASGTGFNKDTQYF.

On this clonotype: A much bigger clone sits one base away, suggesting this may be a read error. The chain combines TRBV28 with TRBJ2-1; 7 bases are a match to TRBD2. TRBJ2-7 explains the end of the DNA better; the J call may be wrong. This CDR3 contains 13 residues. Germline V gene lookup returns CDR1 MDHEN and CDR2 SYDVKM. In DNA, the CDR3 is TGTGCCCATAGCGGGTGGGGTGCGAATGAGCAGTACTTC. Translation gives CAHSGWGANEQYF.

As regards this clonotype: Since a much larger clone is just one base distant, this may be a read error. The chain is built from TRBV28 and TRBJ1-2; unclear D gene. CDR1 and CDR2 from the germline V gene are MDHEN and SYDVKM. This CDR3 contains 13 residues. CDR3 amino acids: CVSSPTPNYGYTF. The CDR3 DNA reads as TGTGTCAGCAGTCCTACACCAAACTATGGCTACACCTTC.

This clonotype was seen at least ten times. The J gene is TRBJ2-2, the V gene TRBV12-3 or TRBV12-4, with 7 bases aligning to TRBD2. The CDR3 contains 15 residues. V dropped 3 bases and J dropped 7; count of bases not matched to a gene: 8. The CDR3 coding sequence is TGTGCCAGCAGTTTGGCGGGAGCGTTGAGCGGGGAGCTGTTTTTT. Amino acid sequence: CASSLAGALSGELFF.

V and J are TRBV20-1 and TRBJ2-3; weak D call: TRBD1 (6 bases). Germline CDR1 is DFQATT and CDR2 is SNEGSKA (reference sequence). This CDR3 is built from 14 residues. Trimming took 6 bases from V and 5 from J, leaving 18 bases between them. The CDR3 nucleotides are TGCAGTGCCACCGAACAGGGTCCTCGAGATACGCAGTATTTT. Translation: CSATEQGPRDTQYF.

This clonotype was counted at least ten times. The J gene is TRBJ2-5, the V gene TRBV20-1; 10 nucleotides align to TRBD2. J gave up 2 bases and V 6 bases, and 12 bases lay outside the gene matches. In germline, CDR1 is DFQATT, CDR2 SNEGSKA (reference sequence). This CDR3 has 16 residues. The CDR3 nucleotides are TGCAGTGCCTGGGGTGGAACTAGCGGGACACAAGAGACCCAGTACTTC. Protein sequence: CSAWGGTSGTQETQYF.

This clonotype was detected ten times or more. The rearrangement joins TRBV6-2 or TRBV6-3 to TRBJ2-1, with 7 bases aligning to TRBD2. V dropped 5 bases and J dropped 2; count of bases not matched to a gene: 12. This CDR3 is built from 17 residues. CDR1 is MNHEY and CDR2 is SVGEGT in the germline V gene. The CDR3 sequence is CASSPPFRRETYNEQFF. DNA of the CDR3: TGTGCCAGCAGTCCACCCTTCAGGCGGGAGACCTACAATGAGCAGTTCTTC.

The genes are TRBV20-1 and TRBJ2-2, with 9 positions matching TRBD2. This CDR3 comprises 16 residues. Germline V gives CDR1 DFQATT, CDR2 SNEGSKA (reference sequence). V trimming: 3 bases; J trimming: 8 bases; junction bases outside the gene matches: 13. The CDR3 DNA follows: TGCAGTGCTAGGGAAAGTCGGCGGGAGGGGACTGGGGAGCTGTTTTTT. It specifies CSARESRREGTGELFF.

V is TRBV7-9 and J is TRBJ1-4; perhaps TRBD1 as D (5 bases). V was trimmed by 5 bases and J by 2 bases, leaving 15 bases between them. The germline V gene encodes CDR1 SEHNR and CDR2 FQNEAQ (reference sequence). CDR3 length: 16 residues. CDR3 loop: CASSPEGVLTNEKLFF. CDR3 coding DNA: TGTGCCAGCAGCCCCGAAGGGGTATTGACTAATGAAAAACTGTTTTTT.

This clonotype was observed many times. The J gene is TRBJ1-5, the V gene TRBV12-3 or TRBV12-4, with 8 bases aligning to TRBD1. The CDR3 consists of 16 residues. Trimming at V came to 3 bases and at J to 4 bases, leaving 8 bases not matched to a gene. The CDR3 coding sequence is TGTGCCAGCAGTTTTGGGACAGGAGCTATTAATCAGCCCCAGCATTTT. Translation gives CASSFGTGAINQPQHF.

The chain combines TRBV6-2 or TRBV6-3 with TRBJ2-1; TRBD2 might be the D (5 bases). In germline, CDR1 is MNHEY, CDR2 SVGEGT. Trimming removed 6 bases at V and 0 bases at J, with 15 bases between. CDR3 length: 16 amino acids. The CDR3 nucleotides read TGTGCCAGCAGCTTATTCTCGGGGAGCTCCTACAATGAGCAGTTCTTC. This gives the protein CASSLFSGSSYNEQFF.

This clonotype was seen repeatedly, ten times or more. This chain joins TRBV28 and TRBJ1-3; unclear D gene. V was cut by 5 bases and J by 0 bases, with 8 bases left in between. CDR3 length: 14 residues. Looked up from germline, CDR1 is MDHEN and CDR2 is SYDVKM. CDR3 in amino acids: CASSPRFSGNTIYF. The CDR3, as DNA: TGTGCCAGCAGTCCCAGGTTCTCTGGAAACACCATATATTTT.

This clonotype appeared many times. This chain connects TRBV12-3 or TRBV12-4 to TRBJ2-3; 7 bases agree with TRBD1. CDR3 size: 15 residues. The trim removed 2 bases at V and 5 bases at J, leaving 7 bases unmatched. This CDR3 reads CASSLRQGRGDTQYF. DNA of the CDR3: TGTGCCAGCAGTTTAAGACAGGGTCGAGGAGATACGCAGTATTTT.

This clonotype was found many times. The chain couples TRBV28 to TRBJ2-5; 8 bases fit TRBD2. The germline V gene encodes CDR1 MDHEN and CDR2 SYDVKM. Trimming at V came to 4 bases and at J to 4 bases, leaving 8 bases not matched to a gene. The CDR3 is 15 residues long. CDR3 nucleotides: TGTGCCAGCAGTTCCACCTTAGCGGGATTAGAGACCCAGTACTTC. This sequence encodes CASSSTLAGLETQYF.

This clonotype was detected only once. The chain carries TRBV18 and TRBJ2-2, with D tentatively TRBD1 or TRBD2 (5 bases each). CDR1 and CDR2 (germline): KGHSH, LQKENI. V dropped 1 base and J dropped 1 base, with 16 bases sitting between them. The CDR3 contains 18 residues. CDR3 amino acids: CASSPLPGPPLNTGELFF. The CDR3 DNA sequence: TGTGCCAGCTCACCACTTCCGGGACCGCCACTGAACACCGGGGAGCTGTTTTTT.

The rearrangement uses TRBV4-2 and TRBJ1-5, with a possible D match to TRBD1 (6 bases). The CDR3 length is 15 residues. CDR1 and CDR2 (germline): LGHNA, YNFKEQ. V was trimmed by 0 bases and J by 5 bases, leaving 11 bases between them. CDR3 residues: CASSQERGAHQPQHF. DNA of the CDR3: TGTGCCAGCAGCCAAGAGCGGGGGGCCCATCAGCCCCAGCATTTT.

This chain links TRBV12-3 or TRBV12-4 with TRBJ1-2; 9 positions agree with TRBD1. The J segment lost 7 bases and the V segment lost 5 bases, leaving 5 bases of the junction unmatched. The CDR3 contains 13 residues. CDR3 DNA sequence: TGTGCCAGCAGTGGGACAGGGACGGGTGGCTACACCTTC. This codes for CASSGTGTGGYTF.

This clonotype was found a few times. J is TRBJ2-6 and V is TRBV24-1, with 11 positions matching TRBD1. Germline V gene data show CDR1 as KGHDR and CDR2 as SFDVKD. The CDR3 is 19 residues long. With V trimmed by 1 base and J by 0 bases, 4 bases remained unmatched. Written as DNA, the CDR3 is TGTGCCACCAGTGATTTCCCCGGGACAGGGGGCTCTGGGGCCAACGTCCTGACTTTC. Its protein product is CATSDFPGTGGSGANVLTF.

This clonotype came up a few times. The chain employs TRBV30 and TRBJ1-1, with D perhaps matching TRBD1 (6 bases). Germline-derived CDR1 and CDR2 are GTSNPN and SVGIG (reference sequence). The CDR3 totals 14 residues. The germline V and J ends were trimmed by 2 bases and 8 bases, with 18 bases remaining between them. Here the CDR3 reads CAWSRGQPSREAFF. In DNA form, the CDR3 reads TGTGCCTGGAGTAGAGGACAGCCGTCTCGGGAAGCTTTCTTT. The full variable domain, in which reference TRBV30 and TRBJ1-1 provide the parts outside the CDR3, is SQTIHQWPATLVQPVGSPLSLECTVEGTSNPNLYWYRQAAGRGLQLLFYSVGIGQISSEVPQNLSASRPQDRQFILSSKKLLLSDSGFYLCAWSRGQPSREAFFGQGTRLTVV.

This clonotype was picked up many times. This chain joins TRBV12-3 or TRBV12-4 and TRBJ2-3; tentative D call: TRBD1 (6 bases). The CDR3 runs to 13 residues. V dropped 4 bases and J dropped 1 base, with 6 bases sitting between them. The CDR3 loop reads CASSWTGTDTQYF. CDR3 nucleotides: TGTGCCAGCAGTTGGACAGGCACAGATACGCAGTATTTT.

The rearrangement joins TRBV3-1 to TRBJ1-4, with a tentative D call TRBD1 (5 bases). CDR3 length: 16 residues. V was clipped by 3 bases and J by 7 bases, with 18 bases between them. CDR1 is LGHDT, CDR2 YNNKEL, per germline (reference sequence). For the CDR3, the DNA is TGTGCCAGCAGCCAGAAACTACAGGATTGGGGTGAAAAACTGTTTTTT. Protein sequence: CASSQKLQDWGEKLFF.